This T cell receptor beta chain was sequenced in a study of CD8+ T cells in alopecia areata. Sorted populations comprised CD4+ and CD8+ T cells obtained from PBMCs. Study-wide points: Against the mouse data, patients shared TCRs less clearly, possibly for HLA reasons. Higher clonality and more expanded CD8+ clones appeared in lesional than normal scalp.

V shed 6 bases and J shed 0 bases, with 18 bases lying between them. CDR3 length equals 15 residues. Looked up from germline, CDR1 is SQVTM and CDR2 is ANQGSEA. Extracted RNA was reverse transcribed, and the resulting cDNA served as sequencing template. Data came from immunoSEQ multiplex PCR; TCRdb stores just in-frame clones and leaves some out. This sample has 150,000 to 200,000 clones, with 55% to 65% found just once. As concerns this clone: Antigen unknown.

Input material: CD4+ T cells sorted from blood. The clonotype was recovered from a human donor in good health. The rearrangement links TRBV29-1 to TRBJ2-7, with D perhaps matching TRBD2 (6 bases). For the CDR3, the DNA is TGCAGCGTGTCCCGATGGGGACTTGTCTCCTACGAGCAGTACTTC. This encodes CSVSRWGLVSYEQYF.